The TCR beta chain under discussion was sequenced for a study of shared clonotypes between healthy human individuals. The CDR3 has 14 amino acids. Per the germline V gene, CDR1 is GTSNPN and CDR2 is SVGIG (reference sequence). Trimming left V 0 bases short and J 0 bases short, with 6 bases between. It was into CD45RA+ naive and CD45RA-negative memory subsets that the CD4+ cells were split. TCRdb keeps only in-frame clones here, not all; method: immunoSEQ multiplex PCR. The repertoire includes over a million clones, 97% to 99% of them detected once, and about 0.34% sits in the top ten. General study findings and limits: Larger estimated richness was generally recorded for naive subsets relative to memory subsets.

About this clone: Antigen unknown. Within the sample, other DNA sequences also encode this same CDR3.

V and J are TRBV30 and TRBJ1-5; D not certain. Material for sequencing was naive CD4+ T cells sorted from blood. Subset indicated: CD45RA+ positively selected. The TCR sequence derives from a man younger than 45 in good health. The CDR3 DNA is TGTGCCTGGAGTGTCCTTAATAGCAATCAGCCCCAGCATTTT. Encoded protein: CAWSVLNSNQPQHF.